Described below is a single T cell receptor beta chain sequence and its context. Its antigen is not known. The data were taken from a study of Tregs in tolerant kidney transplant recipients. Study-level information: After approximately six days with irradiated graft donor PBMCs, CFSE-labeled recipient PBMCs were FACS-sorted.

Study conclusions and caveats: Few patients were studied, so findings need validation in larger groups. Expanding Tregs on activated donor B cells appeared to best identify donor-specific TCRbeta clones.

Profiling relied on immunoSEQ multiplex PCR, and the TCRdb table lists in-frame clones only, not all of them. In the table there are approximately 8,600 clones, about 44% of which are singletons. The CDR3 has 15 amino acids. Germline CDR1 reads SEHNR; CDR2 reads FQNEAQ (reference sequence). The V segment lost 4 bases and the J segment 5 bases; nucleotides outside the gene matches: 7. The sequenced material came from CD4+ T cells from blood cultured with allogeneic cells. This TCR was sampled from a human donor in good health. The rearrangement links TRBV7-9 to TRBJ2-5, with 10 bases fitting TRBD1. Here the CDR3 reads CASSWPGQGKETQYF. In DNA, the CDR3 is TGTGCCAGCAGCTGGCCGGGACAGGGGAAGGAGACCCAGTACTTC.